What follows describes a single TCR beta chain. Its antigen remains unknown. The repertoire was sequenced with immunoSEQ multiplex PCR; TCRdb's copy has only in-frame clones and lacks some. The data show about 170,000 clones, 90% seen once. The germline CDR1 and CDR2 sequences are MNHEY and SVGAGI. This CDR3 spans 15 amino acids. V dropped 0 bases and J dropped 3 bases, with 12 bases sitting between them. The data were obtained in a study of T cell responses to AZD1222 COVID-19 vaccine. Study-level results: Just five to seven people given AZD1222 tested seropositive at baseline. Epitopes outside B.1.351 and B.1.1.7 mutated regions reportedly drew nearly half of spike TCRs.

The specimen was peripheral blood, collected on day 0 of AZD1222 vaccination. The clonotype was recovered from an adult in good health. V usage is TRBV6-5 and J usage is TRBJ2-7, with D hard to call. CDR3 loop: CASSYSPEIVYEQYF. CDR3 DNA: TGTGCCAGCAGTTACTCGCCGGAAATCGTCTACGAGCAGTACTTC.